This TCR beta chain is from a study of CD8+ T cells in alopecia areata. On the study more broadly: Tofacitinib continued for 6 to 18 months and was then withheld for 6 months.

The CDR3 has 11 amino acids. V lost 4 bases, J lost 3 bases, and 6 bases lay in between. Looked up from germline, CDR1 is SQVTM and CDR2 is ANQGSEA. Treatment denoted: oral pan-JAK inhibitor, 5-10 mg twice daily. Following RNA extraction, reverse transcription yielded cDNA that acted as the sequencing template. Using immunoSEQ multiplex PCR, the repertoire was profiled, and TCRdb retains in-frame clones only, with some absent. The table records approximately 90,000 clones, more than 65% of them present only once. The TCR originated in a human donor with alopecia areata. The source material was CD8+ T cells sorted from blood, sampled around week 46, from a patient treated with tofacitinib. J is TRBJ1-1 and V is TRBV29-1, with unresolved D. CDR3 loop: CSVVRDTEAFF. Written as DNA, the CDR3 is TGCAGCGTTGTCCGCGACACTGAAGCTTTCTTT.